The rows below give T cell receptor beta chains drawn from one sample of a study of blood T cell repertoires in COVID-19. The table came from immunoSEQ multiplex PCR; TCRdb's copy has only in-frame clones and leaves some out. The repertoire includes approximately 65,000 clones, over 75% of them detected once, and 4.5% to 6% sits in the top ten. Sequencing input: peripheral blood. All receptors derive from a human donor in a cohort sampled during active COVID-19. Both conserved end residues are part of each CDR3. D genes are given only for firm matches. A clone size is listed for some rows: how often the clone was seen (once, few, many), or a class if it is expanded.

V,size,D,J,CDR3,DNA
TRBV7-2,NA,TRBD1,TRBJ2-7,CASTLDRDHEQYF,TGTGCCAGCACCTTGGACAGGGATCACGAGCAGTACTTC
TRBV6-6,NA,NA,TRBJ1-2,CASSYYGGYGYTF,TGTGCCAGCAGTTACTACGGGGGGTATGGCTACACCTTC
TRBV7-9,few,TRBD2,TRBJ2-3,CASSLEAGAVGVGDTQYF,TGTGCCAGCAGCTTAGAAGCGGGAGCTGTGGGAGTCGGGGATACGCAGTATTTT
TRBV29-1,NA,TRBD1,TRBJ2-5,CSVQTGGQETQYF,TGCAGCGTACAGACAGGGGGGCAAGAGACCCAGTACTTC
TRBV6-6,NA,NA,TRBJ2-3,CASSFSPRADTDTQYF,TGTGCCAGCAGTTTTTCCCCCAGGGCAGACACAGATACGCAGTATTTT
TRBV7-6,few,NA,TRBJ2-1,CASSRQGGNEQFF,TGTGCCAGCAGTAGACAGGGAGGCAATGAGCAGTTCTTC
TRBV3-1/TRBV3-2,NA,TRBD1,TRBJ2-7,CASSPGQGRYEQYF,TGTGCCAGCAGCCCTGGACAGGGGAGGTACGAGCAGTACTTC
TRBV11-2,NA,NA,TRBJ2-1,CASRSQVGTRHNEQFF,TGTGCCAGCAGATCACAGGTCGGGACTCGGCACAATGAGCAGTTCTTC
TRBV5-5,NA,NA,TRBJ2-2,CASSLLAGAGNTGELFF,TGTGCCAGCAGCTTGTTGGCAGGGGCAGGGAACACCGGGGAGCTGTTTTTT
TRBV3-1/TRBV3-2,few,TRBD1,TRBJ1-3,CASSQGGGNTIYF,TGTGCCAGCAGTCAGGGGGGAGGAAACACCATATATTTT
TRBV7-2,NA,TRBD1,TRBJ1-4,CASSLGGTGGGKLFF,TGTGCCAGCAGCTTAGGCGGGACAGGGGGCGGAAAACTGTTTTTT
TRBV6-5,NA,NA,TRBJ2-2,CASRLGPGTGELFF,TGTGCCAGCAGACTAGGGCCGGGGACCGGGGAGCTGTTTTTT
TRBV11-3,NA,TRBD1,TRBJ2-7,CASSLVRGLDRAYEQYF,TGTGCCAGCAGCTTAGTTCGAGGGCTGGACAGGGCCTACGAGCAGTACTTC
TRBV29-1,NA,TRBD2,TRBJ2-1,CSVVPSGSYNEQFF,TGCAGCGTTGTACCTAGCGGGAGTTACAATGAGCAGTTCTTC
TRBV11-1,NA,NA,TRBJ2-7,CASSPGTYEQYF,TGTGCCAGCAGTCCCGGGACCTACGAGCAGTACTTC
TRBV4-1,NA,NA,TRBJ2-1,CASSQVRAVGISYNEQFF,TGCGCCAGCAGCCAAGTTAGGGCAGTCGGGATCTCCTACAATGAGCAGTTCTTC
TRBV5-1,few,TRBD1,TRBJ1-6,CASSTDRGNSPLHF,TGCGCCAGCAGCACGGACAGGGGAAATTCACCCCTCCACTTT
TRBV7-2,NA,TRBD1,TRBJ2-7,CASSFVLTGDYEQYF,TGTGCCAGCAGCTTCGTTTTGACAGGGGACTACGAGCAGTACTTC
TRBV18,few,NA,TRBJ1-1,CASSPLSQGEAFF,TGTGCCAGCTCACCCTTATCCCAGGGTGAGGCTTTCTTT
TRBV5-1,NA,TRBD1,TRBJ1-2,CASSGRGQSGYTF,TGCGCCAGCAGCGGCAGGGGGCAAAGTGGCTACACCTTC
TRBV7-9,few,NA,TRBJ2-6,CASSVTESGANVLTF,TGTGCCAGCAGCGTAACAGAGTCTGGGGCCAACGTCCTGACTTTC
TRBV19,once,NA,TRBJ2-1,CASSIRGRINEQFF,TGTGCCAGTAGTATACGTGGCAGGATCAATGAGCAGTTCTTC
TRBV19,NA,NA,TRBJ2-5,CASSIQGTQETQYF,TGTGCCAGTAGTATCCAGGGGACACAAGAGACCCAGTACTTC
TRBV7-2,NA,NA,TRBJ1-6,CASSLGGGRGNSPLHF,TGTGCCAGCAGCTTAGGGGGAGGGAGGGGGAATTCACCCCTCCACTTT
TRBV2,once,NA,TRBJ1-2,CASSELRAGGYTF,TGTGCCAGCAGTGAGTTGAGGGCTGGCGGCTACACCTTC
TRBV7-9,NA,NA,TRBJ2-5,CASSLIVEETQYF,TGTGCCAGCAGCTTAATAGTTGAAGAGACCCAGTACTTC